This TCR beta chain is drawn from a study of cytomegalovirus exposure and HLA in healthy donors. Across the study: An early release of data contained roughly 90 million unique TCRs, which came from HLA-typed donors.

Overall study results and limits: Sequence variants that were highly shared formed a cluster that was likely a sequencing artifact. Upon later analysis, TCR association rates were observed to vary by HLA locus, being highest for DRB1 and lowest for HLA-C.

Turning to this clone: Antigen: not known.

J lost 4 bases, V lost 2 bases, and 5 bases had no gene match. CDR3 length equals 15 residues. Germline CDR1 SGHDT, CDR2 YYEEEE. Primers: 60 Vbeta forward and 13 Jbeta reverse. Here immunoSEQ multiplex PCR was the method, and the copy in TCRdb shows in-frame clones only, minus some. The profile shows some 120,000 clones, about three quarters of them singletons. This receptor was taken from a human donor in good health. The chain carries TRBV5-6 and TRBJ2-1; 8 bases align to TRBD2. Input material: PBMCs. For the CDR3, the DNA is TGTGCCAGCAGCTTCCGGGGGGGGTCGTACAATGAGCAGTTCTTC. Protein: CASSFRGGSYNEQFF.